These 3 T cell receptor beta chains share one sample of origin, sequenced in a study of shared clonotypes between healthy human individuals. Libraries were prepared by immunoSEQ multiplex PCR; TCRdb keeps only in-frame clonotypes and omits some of them. The sample holds around 940,000 clones, less than 85% seen once. What was sequenced was memory CD4+ T cells sorted from blood. Specified subset: CD45RA-negative fraction. The receptor set was obtained from a young man in good health.

The chain couples TRBV10-3 to TRBJ1-5; D perhaps matches TRBD1 (5 bases). This CDR3 has 13 amino acids. Per the germline V gene, CDR1 is ENHRY and CDR2 is SYGVKD. V was cut by 3 bases and J by 4 bases, with 7 bases left in between. The CDR3 nucleotides are TGTGCCATCAGTGAACAGGTTAATCAGCCCCAGCATTTT. Protein: CAISEQVNQPQHF.

The rearrangement links TRBV2 to TRBJ2-7; D not resolved. V dropped 7 bases and J dropped 0 bases, with 16 bases sitting between them. Per the germline V gene, CDR1 is SNHLY and CDR2 is FYNNEI. CDR3 size: 15 residues. The CDR3 region has the DNA TGTGCCAGCACCCCACTCGCCCCCAGCTCCTACGAGCAGTACTTC. It specifies CASTPLAPSSYEQYF.

The V gene is TRBV25-1, the J gene TRBJ2-5; TRBD1 aligns across 7 bases. The CDR3 loop spans 15 amino acids. CDR1 MGHDK and CDR2 SYGVNS come from the germline V gene. J was trimmed by 1 base and V by 3 bases; bases with no gene match: 5. The CDR3 nucleotides are TGTGCCAGCAGTGATAAGGCAGGGGGCCAAGAGACCCAGTACTTC. It yields the protein CASSDKAGGQETQYF.